The rows below give T cell receptor beta chains drawn from one sample of a study of cytomegalovirus exposure and HLA in healthy donors. Libraries were prepared by immunoSEQ multiplex PCR; TCRdb keeps only in-frame clonotypes and omits some of them. The data contain over 200,000 clones, approximately 82% of them singletons. The sample consisted of PBMCs. Receptors originate from a male donor in good health and CMV-seronegative. Each CDR3 is given with its conserved first and last residue. The D gene is left open where the match is weak. Not all rows give a size; the values are once, few, many and, for expanded clones, a class.

size: once; D: TRBD1; V: TRBV5-1; J: TRBJ1-3; CDR3: CASSLWGQGSGNTIYF; DNA: TGCGCCAGCAGCTTGTGGGGACAGGGCTCTGGAAACACCATATATTTT
size: once; D: TRBD2; V: TRBV5-1; J: TRBJ2-1; CDR3: CASSLEGSGRIQFF; DNA: TGCGCCAGCAGCTTGGAGGGTAGCGGGAGGATTCAGTTCTTC
size: .; D: .; V: TRBV19; J: TRBJ1-1; CDR3: CASSIQNTEAFF; DNA: TGTGCCAGTAGTATACAGAACACTGAAGCTTTCTTT
size: .; D: .; V: TRBV10-3; J: TRBJ2-4; CDR3: CAISDWEVALDIQYF; DNA: TGTGCCATCAGTGATTGGGAAGTAGCGTTGGACATTCAGTACTTC
size: .; D: TRBD2; V: TRBV4-1; J: TRBJ2-7; CDR3: CASSHLAGGAYEQYF; DNA: TGCGCCAGCAGCCACTTAGCGGGAGGTGCCTACGAGCAGTACTTC
size: .; D: TRBD2; V: TRBV5-1; J: TRBJ2-2; CDR3: CASIPGLAGEVTGELFF; DNA: TGCGCCAGCATCCCGGGACTAGCGGGAGAGGTTACCGGGGAGCTGTTTTTT
size: few; D: TRBD2; V: TRBV14; J: TRBJ2-3; CDR3: CASSFGAGRRDTQYF; DNA: TGTGCCAGCAGCTTCGGAGCGGGAAGGCGAGATACGCAGTATTTT
size: .; D: .; V: TRBV11-1; J: TRBJ2-1; CDR3: CASSFDRSQDNEQFF; DNA: TGTGCCAGCAGCTTTGACAGGAGCCAAGACAATGAGCAGTTCTTC
size: .; D: TRBD2; V: TRBV2; J: TRBJ2-5; CDR3: CASRNGAGEETQYF; DNA: TGTGCCAGCAGGAACGGAGCGGGAGAGGAGACCCAGTACTTC
size: .; D: .; V: TRBV30; J: TRBJ1-4; CDR3: CAWSVEGIQAF; DNA: TGTGCCTGGAGTGTAGAGGGAATCCAGGCTTTT
size: few; D: .; V: TRBV6-5; J: TRBJ1-1; CDR3: CASSSDGLMNTEAFF; DNA: TGTGCCAGCAGCAGTGACGGACTCATGAACACTGAAGCTTTCTTT
size: .; D: TRBD1; V: TRBV10-3; J: TRBJ2-2; CDR3: CAGRTGEVGELFF; DNA: TGTGCCGGACGGACAGGGGAGGTAGGGGAGCTGTTTTTT
size: .; D: .; V: TRBV21-1; J: TRBJ2-7; CDR3: CASSRILAATLIEQYF; DNA: TGTGCCAGCAGCAGAATACTAGCCGCCACCCTTATCGAGCAGTACTTC
size: .; D: TRBD1; V: TRBV7-9; J: TRBJ2-5; CDR3: CASSWPGQEEETQYF; DNA: TGTGCCAGCAGCTGGCCGGGACAGGAGGAAGAGACCCAGTACTTC
size: .; D: TRBD2; V: TRBV5-4; J: TRBJ2-2; CDR3: CASSLGTSGRGTGELFF; DNA: TGTGCCAGCAGCCTCGGGACTAGCGGGAGGGGAACCGGGGAGCTGTTTTTT
size: .; D: TRBD2; V: TRBV27; J: TRBJ2-1; CDR3: CASTLGLAGGSPYNEQFF; DNA: TGTGCCAGCACCCTCGGACTAGCGGGAGGGTCCCCATACAATGAGCAGTTCTTC